Below are 15 T cell receptor beta chains sequenced from a single sample in a study of blood T cell repertoires in COVID-19. Libraries were prepared by immunoSEQ multiplex PCR; TCRdb keeps only in-frame clonotypes and omits some of them. Of hundreds of thousands of clones listed, around 87% were seen once; the top ten hold approximately 8.1%. Input material: peripheral blood. Receptors originate from a woman aged 45-65 years who had recovered from COVID-19.

V gene TRBV5-1 combines with J gene TRBJ1-6; TRBD1 matches at 8 bases. The CDR3 sequence is 16 residues long. Losses at the gene ends were 5 bases for V and 2 bases for J; bases not matched to a gene: 6. In germline, CDR1 is SGHRS, CDR2 YFSETQ. The CDR3 sequence is CASRDDRGPYNSPLHF. CDR3 sequence (DNA): TGCGCCAGCAGGGACGACAGGGGCCCCTATAATTCACCCCTCCACTTT.

This clone has a count of ten or more. This chain links TRBV5-1 with TRBJ2-5; 10 bases agree with TRBD2. V shed 4 bases, J shed 2 bases, and the junction held 8 bases outside the gene matches. CDR3 length: 16 amino acids. Germline CDR1 is SGHRS and CDR2 is YFSETQ. CDR3 protein: CASSGYSGGTQETQYF. DNA of the CDR3: TGCGCCAGCAGCGGCTATAGCGGGGGGACACAAGAGACCCAGTACTTC.

This chain joins TRBV19 and TRBJ2-5, with D maybe TRBD2 (6 bases). This CDR3 is built from 14 residues. V dropped 5 bases and J dropped 6 bases, with 16 bases sitting between them. Germline assignment: CDR1 LNHDA and CDR2 SQIVND (reference sequence). The CDR3 region has the DNA TGTGCCAGTAGTGCGGGACCGGTGGGGAAGACCCAGTACTTC. This codes for CASSAGPVGKTQYF.

The gene calls are TRBV3-1 (or the pseudogene TRBV3-2) and TRBJ1-2; 7 bases agree with TRBD1. CDR1 is LGHDT, CDR2 YNNKEL, per germline (reference sequence). J lost 8 bases, V lost 5 bases, and 8 bases had no gene match. This CDR3 comprises 13 residues. CDR3 DNA: TGTGCCAGCAGCTTTGACAGGGTGCGCGGCTACACCTTC. Translating gives CASSFDRVRGYTF.

This clone has only a few counts. V gene TRBV19 combines with J gene TRBJ2-7, with D possibly being TRBD2 (5 bases). The CDR3 has 13 amino acids. CDR1 LNHDA and CDR2 SQIVND come from the germline V gene (reference sequence). Trimming removed 5 bases at V and 2 bases at J, with 10 bases between. CDR3 region: CASSAGLPYEQYF. The CDR3 DNA is TGTGCCAGTAGTGCCGGACTTCCCTACGAGCAGTACTTC.

V usage is TRBV7-9 and J usage is TRBJ2-1, with 9 bases aligning to TRBD1. The ends lost 5 bases at V and 8 bases at J; junction bases unmatched: 7. CDR1 and CDR2 from the germline V gene are SEHNR and FQNEAQ (reference sequence). The CDR3 is made up of 14 amino acids. The CDR3 here is CASSPGQGRDEQFF. CDR3 DNA: TGTGCCAGCAGCCCGGGACAGGGTCGGGATGAGCAGTTCTTC.

The CDR3 DNA reads TGTGCCAGTAGTACTCTTCCGGGACAGGGCTCCGGCTACGAGCAGTACTTC. Protein sequence: CASSTLPGQGSGYEQYF. This sequence joins TRBV19 and TRBJ2-7, with TRBD1 matching 9 bases. Looked up from germline, CDR1 is LNHDA and CDR2 is SQIVND (reference sequence). The V segment lost 4 bases and the J segment 3 bases; nucleotides outside the gene matches: 13. The CDR3 spans 17 residues.

This sequence joins TRBV6-5 and TRBJ2-5; a weak D match, TRBD2 (5 bases). With 7 bases removed from V and 3 bases from J, the gap between germline ends came to 6 bases. The germline CDR1 and CDR2 sequences are MNHEY and SVGAGI. The CDR3 has 11 residues. This CDR3 is CASKEEETQYF. Written as DNA, the CDR3 is TGTGCCAGCAAGGAGGAAGAGACCCAGTACTTC.

The J gene is TRBJ2-3, the V gene TRBV14, with TRBD1 matching 8 bases. Trimming cost V 4 bases and J 3 bases; bases outside gene matches: 3. Germline assignment: CDR1 SGHDN and CDR2 FVKESK. The CDR3 loop spans 14 amino acids. CDR3 nucleotide sequence: TGTGCCAGCAGCCCGGACAGGGTTACAGATACGCAGTATTTT. Its translation is CASSPDRVTDTQYF.

V gene TRBV4-1 combines with J gene TRBJ1-2, with a possible D match to TRBD1 (6 bases). Germline-derived CDR1 and CDR2 are MGHRA and YSYEKL. V was pared by 4 bases and J by 4 bases, with 19 bases between. This CDR3 comprises 16 residues. CDR3 bases: TGCGCCAGCAGCCCAAGTACAGGGCCTCGAGGCTATGGCTACACCTTC. Residues: CASSPSTGPRGYGYTF.

V usage is TRBV5-6 and J usage is TRBJ2-1; 9 bases agree with TRBD1. The junction had 2 bases not matched to a gene; V was cut back by 5 bases and J by 5 bases. The CDR3 runs 13 residues. The germline V gene encodes CDR1 SGHDT and CDR2 YYEEEE. The CDR3 DNA reads as TGTGCCAGCAGTAGGGACAGGGACAATGAGCAGTTCTTC. Its translation: CASSRDRDNEQFF.

CDR3 in amino acids: CASSELQGVETEAFF. The CDR3 DNA reads TGTGCCAGCAGTGAATTGCAGGGGGTGGAGACTGAAGCTTTCTTT. V gene TRBV2 combines with J gene TRBJ1-1; 7 bases agree with TRBD1. The J segment lost 5 bases and the V segment lost 2 bases, leaving 8 bases of the junction unmatched. CDR1 and CDR2 from the germline V gene are SNHLY and FYNNEI. The CDR3 length is 15 residues.

The chain is built from TRBV10-3 and TRBJ2-1; TRBD2 aligns across 11 bases. V lost 7 bases and J lost 7; bases outside the gene matches: 9. This CDR3 spans 15 amino acids. Per germline, CDR1 ENHRY and CDR2 SYGVKD. The CDR3 region is CAIKKLAGEGNEQFF. DNA of the CDR3: TGTGCCATCAAGAAACTAGCGGGAGAGGGGAATGAGCAGTTCTTC.

The chain joins TRBV28 to TRBJ2-3; 8 bases line up with TRBD1. This CDR3 has 15 residues. V trimming: 6 bases; J trimming: 1 base; junction bases outside the gene matches: 6. Germline V gene sequence: CDR1 MDHEN, CDR2 SYDVKM. The CDR3 protein is CASRSPGQGTDTQYF. The CDR3 DNA sequence: TGTGCCAGCAGAAGCCCGGGACAGGGCACAGATACGCAGTATTTT.

This chain connects TRBV2 to TRBJ2-7; 16 bases align to TRBD2. V was clipped by 6 bases and J by 7 bases; unmatched bases: 9. The CDR3 totals 16 residues. Germline V CDR1 and CDR2: SNHLY, FYNNEI. The CDR3 sequence is CASRKGLAGGPGEQYF. For the CDR3, the DNA is TGTGCCAGCAGGAAGGGACTAGCGGGAGGGCCGGGAGAGCAGTACTTC.